This T cell receptor (beta chain) was identified in a study of cytomegalovirus exposure and HLA in healthy donors. The CDR3 runs 19 residues. With V trimmed by 1 base and J by 0 bases, 7 bases remained unmatched. The germline V gene has CDR1 SGHVS and CDR2 FQNEAQ. With 60 Vbeta and 13 Jbeta primers, the PCR was carried out. The repertoire was sequenced with immunoSEQ multiplex PCR; TCRdb's copy has only in-frame clones and lacks some. The repertoire consists of around 55,000 clones, with 65% to 80% occurring once and the leading ten covering less than 45%. The clonotype originates from a man aged 35-49 years in good health and CMV-seropositive. The chain links TRBV7-8 to TRBJ2-1; 12 bases map to TRBD2. The source material was PBMCs. The CDR3 reads CASSLVGLAGPFSYNEQFF. CDR3 in DNA: TGTGCCAGCAGCTTAGTGGGACTAGCGGGTCCCTTCTCCTACAATGAGCAGTTCTTC.